Listed here are 28 T cell receptor beta chains from one sample, sequenced in a study of blood T cell repertoires in COVID-19. Method: immunoSEQ multiplex PCR; TCRdb's copy keeps in-frame clones and lacks some. The profile shows some 100,000 clones, around three quarters of them singletons. The sequenced sample was peripheral blood. These receptors came from a human donor in a cohort sampled during active or convalescent COVID-19.

The V gene is TRBV11-3, the J gene TRBJ2-7; TRBD1 aligns across 8 bases. V lost 3 bases to trimming and J lost 3 bases; unmatched junction nucleotides: 1. The CDR3 sequence is 13 residues long. The V gene's germline CDR1 is SGHNT and CDR2 YENEEA. Here the CDR3 reads CASSFDRGYEQYF. The CDR3, as DNA: TGTGCCAGCAGCTTCGACAGGGGCTACGAGCAGTACTTC.

The chain recombines TRBV5-1 with TRBJ1-1, with D tentatively TRBD1 (5 bases). Trimming removed 1 base at V and 0 bases at J, with 10 bases between. The CDR3 is made up of 15 amino acids. Germline V gene lookup returns CDR1 SGHRS and CDR2 YFSETQ. This CDR3 reads CASSLSTVMNTEAFF. The CDR3 region has the DNA TGCGCCAGCAGCTTGTCGACAGTCATGAACACTGAAGCTTTCTTT.

At least ten counts were recorded for this clone. The chain has TRBV11-2 and TRBJ2-5, with a tentative D call TRBD1 (6 bases). The ends were cut back, 4 bases at V and 2 bases at J, with 17 bases in the middle. This CDR3 region has 16 residues. Germline CDR1 reads SGHAT; CDR2 reads FQNNGV. CDR3 sequence (DNA): TGTGCCAGCAGCTCCGGACAGCGCCAACCGCAAGAGACCCAGTACTTC. This translates into CASSSGQRQPQETQYF.

This clone was found a few times. The gene calls are TRBV7-6 and TRBJ1-5; 9 positions match TRBD1. Germline CDR1 reads SGHVS; CDR2 reads FNYEAQ. This CDR3 is 18 amino acids long. V was clipped by 4 bases and J by 1 base; unmatched bases: 11. This chain's CDR3 is CASSCTGTGRLSNQPQHF. CDR3 DNA: TGTGCCAGCAGCTGTACCGGGACAGGGAGGCTAAGCAATCAGCCCCAGCATTTT. Complete variable domain (other parts from reference TRBV7-6 and TRBJ1-5): GAGVSQSPRYKVTKRGQDVALRCDPISGHVSLYWYRQALGQGPEFLTYFNYEAQQDKSGLPNDRFSAERPEGSISTLTIQRTEQRDSAMYRCASSCTGTGRLSNQPQHFGDGTRLSIL.

The J gene is TRBJ1-4, the V gene TRBV5-1; D possibly corresponds to TRBD1 (5 bases). The V end lost 3 bases, the J end lost 6 bases, and 18 bases lay between the germline ends. The CDR3 sequence is 16 residues long. CDR1 is SGHRS and CDR2 is YFSETQ in the germline V gene. The CDR3 is CASSWPPGESYEKLFF. CDR3 nucleotide sequence: TGCGCCAGCAGCTGGCCCCCGGGGGAATCGTATGAAAAACTGTTTTTT.

J is TRBJ2-6 and V is TRBV6-2 or TRBV6-3; D not resolved. The CDR3 is made up of 15 amino acids. Germline-derived CDR1 and CDR2 are MNHEY and SVGEGT. The germline V and J ends were trimmed by 2 bases and 2 bases, with 7 bases remaining between them. CDR3 sequence: CASSYRVAGANVLTF. In nucleotides, the CDR3 is TGTGCCAGCAGTTACCGGGTTGCTGGGGCCAACGTCCTGACTTTC.

V and J are TRBV19 and TRBJ2-7; 7 nucleotides align to TRBD2. The germline CDR1 and CDR2 sequences are LNHDA and SQIVND (reference sequence). J lost 3 bases, V lost 5 bases, and 10 bases had no gene match. There are 15 residues in the CDR3. The CDR3 nucleotides are TGTGCCAGTAGTCCCCGAGCGGGAAATTACTACGAGCAGTACTTC. Encoded protein: CASSPRAGNYYEQYF.

This rearrangement joins TRBV11-2 to TRBJ2-3, with 8 bases matching TRBD2. The CDR3 length is 17 residues. V shed 2 bases and J 3 bases; nucleotides not matched to a gene: 10. Germline assignment: CDR1 SGHAT and CDR2 FQNNGV. CDR3 sequence: CASSLSTGGRLTDTQYF. DNA for the CDR3: TGTGCCAGCAGCTTAAGTACGGGGGGGCGGCTAACAGATACGCAGTATTTT. Full variable domain (missing parts from reference TRBV11-2 and TRBJ2-3): EAGVAQSPRYKIIEKRQSVAFWCNPISGHATLYWYQQILGQGPKLLIQFQNNGVVDDSQLPKDRFSAERLKGVDSTLKIQPAKLEDSAVYLCASSLSTGGRLTDTQYFGPGTRLTVL.

The rearrangement links TRBV5-4 to TRBJ2-5; perhaps TRBD2 as D (6 bases). Trimming took off 4 bases at V and 3 bases at J, with 13 bases between the two ends. The CDR3 covers 14 residues. Germline loops: CDR1 SGHNT, CDR2 YYREEE (reference sequence). As DNA, the CDR3 is TGTGCCAGCAGCCTCGGATGGGGGGAAGAGACCCAGTACTTC. Residues: CASSLGWGEETQYF.

The chain combines TRBV6-5 with TRBJ1-1; D gene unclear. This CDR3 region has 15 residues. CDR1 is MNHEY and CDR2 is SVGAGI in the germline V gene. Trimming removed 2 bases from V and 0 bases from J, with 10 bases in between. The CDR3 DNA sequence: TGTGCCAGCAGTTACGCAGGATTTCTGAACACTGAAGCTTTCTTT. This sequence encodes CASSYAGFLNTEAFF.

This chain connects TRBV10-3 to TRBJ2-7; TRBD1 matches at 11 bases. Germline CDR1 is ENHRY and CDR2 is SYGVKD. This CDR3 region has 14 residues. V lost 6 bases and J lost 2; bases outside the gene matches: 3. The CDR3 DNA follows: TGTGCCATCAGCCCGGGACAGGGGGCCTACGAGCAGTACTTC. This gives the protein CAISPGQGAYEQYF.

This sequence joins TRBV5-6 and TRBJ1-1, with 8 bases that match TRBD1. This CDR3 spans 16 amino acids. J lost 1 base, V lost 2 bases, and 7 bases had no gene match. Germline lookup yields CDR1 SGHDT and CDR2 YYEEEE. Here the CDR3 reads CASSLIWDRSNTEAFF. The CDR3 DNA reads TGTGCCAGCAGCTTAATATGGGACAGGTCGAACACTGAAGCTTTCTTT.

V gene TRBV6-6 combines with J gene TRBJ2-5; D is possibly TRBD1 (5 bases). Germline values: CDR1 MNHNY, CDR2 SVGAGI (reference sequence). The CDR3 runs to 15 residues. The V end lost 0 bases, the J end lost 3 bases, and 11 bases lay between the germline ends. Here the CDR3 reads CASSYSIGREETQYF. CDR3 in DNA: TGTGCCAGCAGTTACTCGATTGGCAGGGAAGAGACCCAGTACTTC.

The V call is TRBV4-3, the J call TRBJ1-2; D unclear. The CDR3 extends over 15 amino acids. The germline V and J ends were trimmed by 0 bases and 2 bases, with 10 bases remaining between them. Germline V gives CDR1 LGHNA, CDR2 YSLEER. The CDR3 region has the DNA TGCGCCAGCAGCCAAGAAAAAACTACAAACTATGGCTACACCTTC. Encoded protein: CASSQEKTTNYGYTF.

The chain is built from TRBV19 and TRBJ2-3, with no clear D. This CDR3 has 13 residues. The V and J ends lost 1 base and 6 bases respectively, with 8 bases between them. CDR1 and CDR2 from the germline V gene are LNHDA and SQIVND (reference sequence). CDR3 residues: CASSIARFDTQYF. The CDR3, as DNA: TGTGCCAGTAGTATAGCCCGGTTTGATACGCAGTATTTT.

This clone was detected only a few times. The rearrangement links TRBV28 to TRBJ1-4; D may be TRBD1 (6 bases). Between the trimmed V and J ends, which lost 4 bases and 4 bases, there was a span of 10 bases. Germline V CDR1 and CDR2: MDHEN, SYDVKM. The CDR3 contains 14 residues. The chain's CDR3 is CASSWTVYNEKLFF. DNA of the CDR3: TGTGCCAGCAGTTGGACAGTCTATAATGAAAAACTGTTTTTT.

J is TRBJ2-1 and V is TRBV11-2; possible D gene TRBD1, 5 bases. The CDR3 has 15 residues. From germline, CDR1 is SGHAT and CDR2 FQNNGV. V lost 5 bases and J lost 4, with 15 bases in between. In DNA, the CDR3 is TGTGCCAGCAGCCGTACTGAGGCAGGGTACAATGAGCAGTTCTTC. Translating it yields CASSRTEAGYNEQFF.

The rearrangement links TRBV4-2 to TRBJ1-6, with D unresolved. The length of the CDR3 is 14 residues. The germline V and J ends were trimmed by 4 bases and 7 bases, with 11 bases remaining between them. The germline CDR1 and CDR2 sequences are LGHNA and YNFKEQ. Here the CDR3 reads CASSRYINNSPLHF. CDR3 sequence (DNA): TGTGCCAGCAGCCGGTACATAAACAATTCACCCCTCCACTTT.

This chain connects TRBV3-1 (or the pseudogene TRBV3-2) to TRBJ2-4; TRBD1 aligns across 10 bases. The CDR3 has 14 residues. From germline, CDR1 is LGHDT and CDR2 YNNKEL (reference sequence). The V and J ends lost 4 bases and 6 bases, in that order; junction bases with no gene match: 3. The CDR3 DNA sequence: TGTGCCAGCAGCCGGGGGACAGGGGTAAACATTCAGTACTTC. As protein: CASSRGTGVNIQYF.

This clone was recorded a few times. J is TRBJ2-1 and V is TRBV25-1; perhaps TRBD1 as D (7 bases). CDR1 and CDR2 (germline): MGHDK, SYGVNS. Trimming pared 1 base from V and 4 bases from J, leaving 11 bases between. The CDR3 has 15 residues. CDR3 region: CASSEFQGGYNEQFF. In nucleotides, the CDR3 is TGTGCCAGCAGTGAATTTCAGGGGGGATACAATGAGCAGTTCTTC.

The chain recombines TRBV3-1 (or the pseudogene TRBV3-2) with TRBJ1-5; D ambiguous. CDR1 is LGHDT, CDR2 YNNKEL, per germline (reference sequence). CDR3 length: 15 residues. Trimming removed 0 bases from V and 6 bases from J, with 12 bases in between. The DNA of the CDR3 is TGTGCCAGCAGCCAAGATCCGGGAACGGGTCAGCCCCAGCATTTT. Translation: CASSQDPGTGQPQHF.

On this clone: Relative to the germline gene, one junction end is altered; a read error may explain this. The V and J genes are TRBV30 and TRBJ1-1; perhaps TRBD1 as D (5 bases). CDR3 length equals 15 residues. Germline values: CDR1 GTSNPN, CDR2 SVGIG (reference sequence). DNA of the CDR3: TGTGCCTGGAGTGTCCGGGGTAGTCTTGGAGGGGAAGTTTTCTTT. This gives the protein CAWSVRGSLGGEVFF.

This clone appeared a few times. The rearrangement joins TRBV19 to TRBJ2-1, with D possibly matching TRBD1 (6 bases). Germline V gene lookup returns CDR1 LNHDA and CDR2 SQIVND (reference sequence). Trimming pared 0 bases from V and 4 bases from J, leaving 13 bases between. CDR3 size: 16 residues. The CDR3 coding sequence is TGTGCCAGTAGTATAGATCCGGGACATCTATACAATGAGCAGTTCTTC. This gives the protein CASSIDPGHLYNEQFF.

The chain carries TRBV28 and TRBJ1-1, with D perhaps TRBD1 (5 bases). V was cut by 6 bases and J by 4 bases, with 15 bases left in between. Per germline, CDR1 MDHEN and CDR2 SYDVKM. The CDR3 sequence is 14 residues long. CDR3 bases: TGTGCCAGCAGCAATCTAGACAGTCGCACTGAAGCTTTCTTT. Amino acid sequence: CASSNLDSRTEAFF. The full variable domain, its missing parts supplied by reference TRBV28 and TRBJ1-1, is DVKVTQSSRYLVKRTGEKVFLECVQDMDHENMFWYRQDPGLGLRLIYFSYDVKMKEKGDIPEGYSVSREKKERFSLILESASTNQTSMYLCASSNLDSRTEAFFGQGTRLTVV.

Many counts were recorded for this clone. This chain joins TRBV7-9 and TRBJ1-1; D is unclear. The CDR3 has 15 amino acids. V gave up 5 bases and J gave up 0 bases, with 13 bases separating them. In germline, CDR1 is SEHNR, CDR2 FQNEAQ (reference sequence). The CDR3 DNA reads TGTGCCAGCAGCCGACTAGACTATTTGAACACTGAAGCTTTCTTT. Protein sequence: CASSRLDYLNTEAFF.

The rearrangement joins TRBV7-2 to TRBJ1-2; D is unresolved. This CDR3 is built from 17 residues. V lost 0 bases to trimming and J lost 5 bases, with 19 bases between them. Germline V CDR1 and CDR2: SGHTA, FQGNSA. The CDR3 DNA reads as TGTGCCAGCAGCTTAGCGCTAGTAAGGAGGGAACCGTATGGCTACACCTTC. Translating gives CASSLALVRREPYGYTF.

This chain joins TRBV2 and TRBJ2-3, with TRBD1 as a possible D gene (5 bases). The CDR3 loop spans 18 amino acids. CDR1 SNHLY and CDR2 FYNNEI come from the germline V gene. Trimming shortened V by 0 bases and J by 2 bases, and 18 bases separated the two germline ends. Here the CDR3 reads CASSEALRPYGATDTQYF. Here the CDR3 DNA reads TGTGCCAGCAGTGAAGCGCTTCGTCCGTATGGGGCCACAGATACGCAGTATTTT.

The chain joins TRBV28 to TRBJ2-1; 8 bases line up with TRBD2. Trimming took 5 bases from V and 6 from J; bases not matched to a gene: 9. Germline lookup yields CDR1 MDHEN and CDR2 SYDVKM. CDR3 length equals 15 residues. As DNA, the CDR3 is TGTGCCAGCAGTACACGGGCGGGGGGTGGCAATGAGCAGTTCTTC. As protein: CASSTRAGGGNEQFF.